This TCR beta chain originates from a study of cytomegalovirus exposure and HLA in healthy donors. Study findings and constraints: Accounts indicate the classifier identified cytomegalovirus status with strong specificity and sensitivity.

With 60 Vbeta and 13 Jbeta primers, the PCR was carried out. The method was immunoSEQ multiplex PCR; TCRdb's version includes in-frame clones alone and lacks a portion of them. Of 140,000 or so clones in the sample, over 80% were seen once. V was pared by 5 bases and J by 7 bases, with 7 bases of the junction left unmatched. The CDR3 has 15 residues. Germline V CDR1 and CDR2: SGHTA, FQGNSA. Concerning this clone: The target antigen is unknown.

This TCR was sampled from a woman under 40 in good health and CMV-seronegative. Sequencing was done on a sample of PBMCs. The genes are TRBV7-2 and TRBJ1-6, with 8 bases fitting TRBD1. CDR3 coding DNA: TGTGCCAGCAGCCCTGGGACAGGTCGGAATTCACCCCTCCACTTT. Its protein is CASSPGTGRNSPLHF.